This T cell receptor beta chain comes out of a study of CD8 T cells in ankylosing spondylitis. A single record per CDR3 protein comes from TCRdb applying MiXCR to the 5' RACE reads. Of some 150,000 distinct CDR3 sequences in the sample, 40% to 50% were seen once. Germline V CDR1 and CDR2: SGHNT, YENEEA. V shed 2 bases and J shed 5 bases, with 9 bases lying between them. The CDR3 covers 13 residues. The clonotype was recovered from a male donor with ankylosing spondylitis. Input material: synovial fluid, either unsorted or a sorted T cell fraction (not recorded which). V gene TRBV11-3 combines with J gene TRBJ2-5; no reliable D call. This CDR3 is CASSLLHPETQYF. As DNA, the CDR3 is TGTGCCAGCAGCTTACTCCACCCGGAGACCCAGTACTTC.